The next 6 T cell receptor beta chains were all read from a single sample in a study of neurological immune-mediated disorders. TCRdb ran MiXCR on the 5' RACE reads and lists one entry per CDR3 protein. The table records tens of thousands of distinct CDR3 sequences, approximately 3.5% of them present only once. Sequencing was done on a sample of PBMCs. These TCRs come from a woman aged 45 to 65 with multiple sclerosis.

This clonotype has ten or more counts. This chain links TRBV3-1 with TRBJ2-7; D tentatively reads TRBD1 or TRBD2 (5 bases each). Germline assignment: CDR1 LGHDT and CDR2 YNNKEL (reference sequence). This CDR3 region has 16 residues. Trimming took off 4 bases at V and 3 bases at J, with 19 bases between the two ends. As DNA, the CDR3 is TGTGCCAGCAGCCCCCCAGGGAGAGTGAAGTTCTACGAGCAGTACTTC. Translation gives CASSPPGRVKFYEQYF.

This clonotype has a count of ten or more. This chain connects TRBV11-2 to TRBJ2-7; D may be TRBD1 (6 bases). Germline V gene lookup returns CDR1 SGHAT and CDR2 FQNNGV. The V gene lost 3 bases and the J gene lost 4 bases, with 16 bases spanning the gap. This CDR3 comprises 15 residues. In DNA, the CDR3 is TGTGCCAGCAGCTTGTCCGCGACAGGACAATACGAGCAGTACTTC. Its protein product is CASSLSATGQYEQYF.

The chain joins TRBV6-2 or TRBV6-3 to TRBJ1-5; 8 bases map to TRBD1. The CDR3 sequence is 14 residues long. Losses at the gene ends were 7 bases for V and 7 bases for J; bases not matched to a gene: 9. In germline, CDR1 is MNHEY, CDR2 SVGEGT. This CDR3 reads CASKSGGVRQPQHF. CDR3 coding DNA: TGTGCCAGCAAATCAGGGGGCGTCAGACAGCCCCAGCATTTT.

This clonotype was seen at least ten times. The chain employs TRBV7-2 and TRBJ2-3; 7 nucleotides line up with TRBD2. V was pared by 5 bases and J by 1 base, with 9 bases of the junction left unmatched. Germline V lookup: CDR1 SGHTA, CDR2 FQGNSA. This CDR3 region has 16 residues. The CDR3 coding sequence is TGTGCCAGCAGCCCCGTGGCCAGCGGGGGCACAGATACGCAGTATTTT. Its protein is CASSPVASGGTDTQYF.

This clonotype appeared a few times. The chain uses TRBV7-2 and TRBJ1-1; no reliable D call. Germline V gene sequence: CDR1 SGHTA, CDR2 FQGNSA. The CDR3 is made up of 13 amino acids. The V end was cut by 1 base, the J end by 2 bases, with 5 bases between. In nucleotides, the CDR3 is TGTGCCAGCAGCTTAGTAAAAAACACTGAAGCTTTCTTT. Its protein product is CASSLVKNTEAFF. Complete variable domain (other parts from reference TRBV7-2 and TRBJ1-1): GAGVSQSPSNKVTEKGKDVELRCDPISGHTALYWYRQSLGQGLEFLIYFQGNSAPDKSGLPSDRFSAERTGGSVSTLTIQRTQQEDSAVYLCASSLVKNTEAFFGQGTRLTVV.

This clonotype was seen at least ten times. The genes are TRBV20-1 and TRBJ2-1; a weak D match, TRBD2 (6 bases). Trimming took 0 bases from V and 4 from J, leaving 13 bases between them. Per the germline V gene, CDR1 is DFQATT and CDR2 is SNEGSKA (reference sequence). The CDR3 is made up of 15 amino acids. The CDR3 region has the DNA TGCAGTGCTAGAGACACCGGGACTTTTTACAATGAGCAGTTCTTC. Translated: CSARDTGTFYNEQFF.